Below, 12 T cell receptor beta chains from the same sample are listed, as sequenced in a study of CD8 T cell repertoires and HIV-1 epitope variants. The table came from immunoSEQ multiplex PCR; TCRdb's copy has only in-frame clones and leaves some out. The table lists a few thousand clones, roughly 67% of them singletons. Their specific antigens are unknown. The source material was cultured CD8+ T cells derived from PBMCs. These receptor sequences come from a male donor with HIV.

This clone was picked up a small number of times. CDR3 in DNA: TGTGCCAGCTCACCGGGTAGCGGGTCCTACGAGCAGTACTTC. Translating it yields CASSPGSGSYEQYF. The chain uses TRBV18 and TRBJ2-7, with 7 bases identical to TRBD2. This CDR3 region has 14 residues. CDR1 and CDR2 (germline): KGHSH, LQKENI. The junction had 3 bases not matched to a gene; V was cut back by 3 bases and J by 1 base.

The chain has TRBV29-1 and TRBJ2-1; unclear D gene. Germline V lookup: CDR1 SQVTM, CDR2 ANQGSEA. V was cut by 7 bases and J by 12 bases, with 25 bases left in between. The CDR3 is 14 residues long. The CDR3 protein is CSAQFGKAQAGQFF. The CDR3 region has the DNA TGCAGCGCCCAATTCGGTAAGGCTCAAGCAGGGCAGTTCTTC.

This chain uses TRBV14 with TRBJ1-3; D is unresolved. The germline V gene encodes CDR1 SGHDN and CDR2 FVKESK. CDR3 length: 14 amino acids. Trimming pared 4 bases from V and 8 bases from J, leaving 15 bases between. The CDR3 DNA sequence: TGTGCCAGCAGCCGTTGGGTGCCGATGGACACCATATATTTT. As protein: CASSRWVPMDTIYF.

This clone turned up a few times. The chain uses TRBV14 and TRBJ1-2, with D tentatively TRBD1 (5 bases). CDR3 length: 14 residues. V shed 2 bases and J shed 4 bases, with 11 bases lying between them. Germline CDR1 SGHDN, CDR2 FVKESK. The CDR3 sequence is CASSQLEGPYGYTF. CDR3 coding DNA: TGTGCCAGCAGCCAACTAGAGGGGCCCTATGGCTACACCTTC.

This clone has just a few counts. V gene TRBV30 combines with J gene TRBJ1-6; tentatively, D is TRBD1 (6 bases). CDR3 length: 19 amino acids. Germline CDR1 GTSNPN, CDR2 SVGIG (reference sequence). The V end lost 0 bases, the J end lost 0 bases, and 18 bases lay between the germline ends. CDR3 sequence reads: CAWSVSSLTGSSYNSPLHF. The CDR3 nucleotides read TGTGCCTGGAGTGTGTCTTCCCTTACAGGGAGCTCCTATAATTCACCCCTCCACTTT.

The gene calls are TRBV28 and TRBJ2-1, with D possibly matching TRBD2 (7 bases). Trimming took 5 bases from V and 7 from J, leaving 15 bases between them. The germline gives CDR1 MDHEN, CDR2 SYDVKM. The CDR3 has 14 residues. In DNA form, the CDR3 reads TGTGCCAGCAGTGAGGGGGGGACATTGAATGAGCAGTTCTTC. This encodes CASSEGGTLNEQFF.

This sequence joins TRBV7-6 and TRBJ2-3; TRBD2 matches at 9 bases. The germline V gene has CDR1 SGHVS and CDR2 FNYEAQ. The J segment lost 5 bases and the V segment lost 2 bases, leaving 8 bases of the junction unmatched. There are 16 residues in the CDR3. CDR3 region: CASSLFGGRARDTQYF. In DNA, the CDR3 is TGTGCCAGCAGCTTATTCGGCGGGAGGGCCAGAGATACGCAGTATTTT.

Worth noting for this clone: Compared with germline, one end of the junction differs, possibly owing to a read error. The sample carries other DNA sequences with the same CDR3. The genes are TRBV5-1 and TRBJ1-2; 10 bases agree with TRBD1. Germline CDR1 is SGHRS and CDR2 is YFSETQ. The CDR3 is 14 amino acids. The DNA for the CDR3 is TGTGCCAGCAGCGATCCCGGGACAGGGGTCCTCGGTGCCTTC. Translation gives CASSDPGTGVLGAF.

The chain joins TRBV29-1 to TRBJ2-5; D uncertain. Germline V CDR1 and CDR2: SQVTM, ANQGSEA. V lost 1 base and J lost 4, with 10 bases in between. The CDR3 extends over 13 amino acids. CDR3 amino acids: CSVEAPGVETQYF. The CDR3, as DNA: TGCAGCGTTGAAGCCCCTGGGGTAGAGACCCAGTACTTC.

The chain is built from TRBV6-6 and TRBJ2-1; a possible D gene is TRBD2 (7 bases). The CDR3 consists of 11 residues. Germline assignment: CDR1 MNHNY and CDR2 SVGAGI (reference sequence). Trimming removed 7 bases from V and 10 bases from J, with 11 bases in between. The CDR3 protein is CASTPGGEQFF. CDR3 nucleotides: TGTGCCAGCACTCCGGGGGGCGAGCAGTTCTTC.

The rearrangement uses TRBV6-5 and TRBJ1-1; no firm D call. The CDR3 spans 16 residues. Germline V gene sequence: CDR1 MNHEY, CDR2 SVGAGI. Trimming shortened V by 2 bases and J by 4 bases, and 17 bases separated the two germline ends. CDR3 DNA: TGTGCCAGCAGTTACAACGCCTTCGGGCCAGTCACTGAAGCTTTCTTT. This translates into CASSYNAFGPVTEAFF.

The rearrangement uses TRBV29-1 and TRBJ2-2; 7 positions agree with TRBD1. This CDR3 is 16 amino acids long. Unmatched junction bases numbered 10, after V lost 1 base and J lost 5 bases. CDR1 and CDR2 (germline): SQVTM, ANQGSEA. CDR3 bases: TGCAGCGTTGAAGCGACACAGGGGTGGGGGACCGGGGAGCTGTTTTTT. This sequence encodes CSVEATQGWGTGELFF.